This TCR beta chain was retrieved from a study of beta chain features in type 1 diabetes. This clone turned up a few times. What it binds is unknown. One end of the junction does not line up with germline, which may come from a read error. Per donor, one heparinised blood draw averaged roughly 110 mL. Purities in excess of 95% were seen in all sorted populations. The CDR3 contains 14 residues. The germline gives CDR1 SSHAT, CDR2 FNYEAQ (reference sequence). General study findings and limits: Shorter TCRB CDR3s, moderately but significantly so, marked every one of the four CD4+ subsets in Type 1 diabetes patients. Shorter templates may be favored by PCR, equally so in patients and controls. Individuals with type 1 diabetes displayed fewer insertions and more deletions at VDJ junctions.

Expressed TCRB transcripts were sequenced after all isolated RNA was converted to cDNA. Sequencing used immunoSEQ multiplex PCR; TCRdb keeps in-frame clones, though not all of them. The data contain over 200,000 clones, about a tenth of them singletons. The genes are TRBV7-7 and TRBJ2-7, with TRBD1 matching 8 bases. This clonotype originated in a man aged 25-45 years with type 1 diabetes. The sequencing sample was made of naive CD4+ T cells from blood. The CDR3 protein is CASSRGTGPYEQYF. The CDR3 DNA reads TGTGCTAGCAGCCGCGGGACAGGCCCCTACGAGCAGTACTTC.